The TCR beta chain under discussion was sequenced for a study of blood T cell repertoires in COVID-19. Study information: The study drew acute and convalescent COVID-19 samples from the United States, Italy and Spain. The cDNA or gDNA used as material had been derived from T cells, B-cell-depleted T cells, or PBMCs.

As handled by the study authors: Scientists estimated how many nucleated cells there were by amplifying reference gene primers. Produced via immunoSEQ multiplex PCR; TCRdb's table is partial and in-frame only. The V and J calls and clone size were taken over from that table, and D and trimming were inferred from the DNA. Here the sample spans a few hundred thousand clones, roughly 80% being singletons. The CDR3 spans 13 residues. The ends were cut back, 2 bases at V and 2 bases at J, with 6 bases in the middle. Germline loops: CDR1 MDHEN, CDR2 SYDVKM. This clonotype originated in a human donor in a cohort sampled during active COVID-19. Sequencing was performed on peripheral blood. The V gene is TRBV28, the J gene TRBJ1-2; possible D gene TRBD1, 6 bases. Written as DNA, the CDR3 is TGTGCCAGCAGTTTAACAGGGAACTATGGCTACACCTTC. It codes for CASSLTGNYGYTF.